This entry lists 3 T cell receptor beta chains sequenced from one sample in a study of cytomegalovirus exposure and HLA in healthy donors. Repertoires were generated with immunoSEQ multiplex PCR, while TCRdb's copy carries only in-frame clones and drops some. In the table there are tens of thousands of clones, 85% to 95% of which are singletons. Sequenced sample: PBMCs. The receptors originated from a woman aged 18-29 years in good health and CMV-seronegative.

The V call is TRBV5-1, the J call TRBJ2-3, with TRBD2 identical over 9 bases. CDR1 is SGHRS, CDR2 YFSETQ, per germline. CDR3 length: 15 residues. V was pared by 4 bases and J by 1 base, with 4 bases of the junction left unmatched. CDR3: CASSEVAGGTDTQYF. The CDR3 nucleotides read TGCGCCAGCAGCGAAGTAGCGGGGGGCACAGATACGCAGTATTTT.

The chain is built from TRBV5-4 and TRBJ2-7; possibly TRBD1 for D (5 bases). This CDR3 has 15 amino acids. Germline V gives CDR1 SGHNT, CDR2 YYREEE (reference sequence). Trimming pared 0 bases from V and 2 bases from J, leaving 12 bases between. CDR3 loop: CASSLEAGFTYEQYF. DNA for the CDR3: TGTGCCAGCAGCTTGGAAGCAGGGTTTACCTACGAGCAGTACTTC.

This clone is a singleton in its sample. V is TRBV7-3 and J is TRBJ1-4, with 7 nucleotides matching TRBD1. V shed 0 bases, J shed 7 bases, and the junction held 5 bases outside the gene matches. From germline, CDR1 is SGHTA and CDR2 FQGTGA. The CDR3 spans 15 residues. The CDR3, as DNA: TGTGCCAGCAGCTTAACGCGAGACAGGGCTGAAAAACTGTTTTTT. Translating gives CASSLTRDRAEKLFF.